This TCR beta chain was found in a study of T cell repertoires in cytomegalovirus infection. Overall study: CMV infection together with matching HLA type was indicated by public TCR beta signatures.

Study-wide results and caveats: The study found HLA-C-restricted CMV-specific TCR beta clonotypes dominating the ex vivo response. Cumulated frequencies of public TCR beta families served to identify carriers of CMV plus the relevant HLA.

TCRdb processed the reads anew with MiXCR; each CDR3 protein has one entry. The sample includes 300,000 or so distinct CDR3 sequences, roughly 23% of them seen just once. V lost 3 bases to trimming and J lost 2 bases; unmatched junction nucleotides: 7. The CDR3 loop spans 16 amino acids. Germline V gives CDR1 ENHRY, CDR2 SYGVKD. This clonotype turned up a few times. As yet, its antigen is unknown. This TCR was recovered from a human donor in good health (CMV status not recorded). Some clones in this sample may be carry-over from other donors' samples. The rearrangement joins TRBV10-3 to TRBJ1-3, with 7 bases identical to TRBD1. Input material: PBMCs. The CDR3 protein is CAISDLGTGAGNTIYF. In nucleotides, the CDR3 is TGTGCCATCAGTGACCTTGGCACAGGGGCTGGAAACACCATATATTTT.